The 20 T cell receptor beta chains presented below share a single source sample, sequenced in a study of blood T cell repertoires in COVID-19. Method: immunoSEQ multiplex PCR; TCRdb's copy keeps in-frame clones and lacks some. The sample lists some 300,000 clones, over 85% occurring once. The sample comprised PBMCs or T cells enriched from blood (not recorded which). The origin of the receptors is a woman in her twenties or thirties who had recovered from COVID-19.

The genes are TRBV11-2 and TRBJ1-2; maybe TRBD1 (5 bases). Per the germline V gene, CDR1 is SGHAT and CDR2 is FQNNGV. Between the trimmed V and J ends, which lost 1 base and 5 bases, there was a span of 14 bases. The CDR3 length is 15 residues. The CDR3 DNA is TGTGCCAGCAGCTTAGCCCAGGGCTTTCAGTATGGCTACACCTTC. This sequence encodes CASSLAQGFQYGYTF.

The CDR3 bases are TGTGCCAGCAGACCCGGACTAATCCAAGAGACCCAGTACTTC. Its protein is CASRPGLIQETQYF. The rearrangement joins TRBV7-9 to TRBJ2-5; possibly TRBD2 for D (6 bases). CDR3 length: 14 residues. The V gene's germline CDR1 is SEHNR and CDR2 FQNEAQ (reference sequence). V was clipped by 6 bases and J by 1 base, with 12 bases between them.

This rearrangement joins TRBV6-6 to TRBJ2-2; 8 nucleotides align to TRBD2. This CDR3 contains 13 residues. The V segment lost 5 bases and the J segment 9 bases; nucleotides outside the gene matches: 5. Germline-derived CDR1 and CDR2 are MNHNY and SVGAGI (reference sequence). This CDR3 reads CASSISGSRELFF. DNA of the CDR3: TGTGCCAGCAGTATCAGCGGGAGTCGGGAGCTGTTTTTT.

The chain has TRBV4-1 and TRBJ2-5; 9 nucleotides match TRBD1. The CDR3 runs to 15 residues. The junction had 4 bases not matched to a gene; V was cut back by 1 base and J by 4 bases. Germline loops: CDR1 MGHRA, CDR2 YSYEKL. The DNA of the CDR3 is TGCGCCAGCAGCCAAGGGGACAGGGTAATAGAGACCCAGTACTTC. Its translation: CASSQGDRVIETQYF.

The chain uses TRBV28 and TRBJ1-1; D is unresolved. V lost 6 bases, J lost 7 bases, and 18 bases lay in between. Germline V gene data show CDR1 as MDHEN and CDR2 as SYDVKM. The CDR3 covers 14 residues. CDR3 bases: TGTGCCAGCAGACCTAGGAGGGAACACGGTGAAGCTTTCTTT. Translated, it gives CASRPRREHGEAFF.

V and J are TRBV5-5 and TRBJ2-7, with D possibly matching TRBD1 (6 bases). V dropped 1 base and J dropped 0 bases, with 17 bases sitting between them. Germline V gene lookup returns CDR1 SGHKS and CDR2 YYEKEE (reference sequence). This CDR3 spans 17 amino acids. The CDR3 coding sequence is TGTGCCAGCAGCTTGCAGGGACAACCTTTTAGCTCCTACGAGCAGTACTTC. It encodes CASSLQGQPFSSYEQYF.

The chain is built from TRBV9 and TRBJ1-1; 8 positions agree with TRBD1. After removal of 3 bases from V and 10 bases from J, the junction contained 8 bases not matched to a gene. This CDR3 comprises 13 residues. The V gene's germline CDR1 is SGDLS and CDR2 YYNGEE. The CDR3 protein is CASSEETQGGAFF. CDR3 nucleotide sequence: TGTGCCAGCAGCGAAGAAACACAGGGGGGAGCTTTCTTT.

Notes on this clone: Different DNA sequences within this sample yield the same CDR3. The chain combines TRBV18 with TRBJ2-7; 10 nucleotides align to TRBD2. Trimming removed 3 bases from V and 2 bases from J; junction bases left unmatched: 1. This CDR3 is built from 14 residues. Germline-derived CDR1 and CDR2 are KGHSH and LQKENI. CDR3 loop: CASSPTSGTYEQYF. CDR3 in DNA: TGTGCCAGCTCACCTACTAGCGGGACCTACGAGCAGTACTTC.

The genes are TRBV7-9 and TRBJ1-1, with TRBD1 as a possible D gene (5 bases). Per germline, CDR1 SEHNR and CDR2 FQNEAQ (reference sequence). Trimming stripped 5 bases from V and 1 base from J, with 11 bases between. The CDR3 runs to 14 residues. The CDR3 here is CASSVQGRNTEAFF. CDR3 DNA: TGTGCCAGCAGCGTCCAGGGCAGGAACACTGAAGCTTTCTTT.

This clone was seen just once. The rearrangement links TRBV3-1 (or the pseudogene TRBV3-2) to TRBJ1-2; D gene ambiguous. From germline, CDR1 is LGHDT and CDR2 YNNKEL (reference sequence). This CDR3 has 14 residues. V was pared by 4 bases and J by 0 bases, with 9 bases between. DNA of the CDR3: TGTGCCAGCAGCCGTTCAGTCACTAACTATGGCTACACCTTC. Translated: CASSRSVTNYGYTF.

The DNA of the CDR3 is TGTGCCAGCAGTTTCTCAGGACAGAACACTGAAGCTTTCTTT. It translates to CASSFSGQNTEAFF. The chain has TRBV28 and TRBJ1-1; tentatively, D is TRBD1 (5 bases). This CDR3 has 14 amino acids. CDR1 is MDHEN and CDR2 is SYDVKM in the germline V gene. V was shortened by 3 bases and J by 1 base, with 9 bases between the two germline ends.

This clone has just one count. This sequence joins TRBV7-8 and TRBJ1-2, with unresolved D. CDR1 SGHVS and CDR2 FQNEAQ come from the germline V gene. This CDR3 is built from 12 residues. Trimming removed 3 bases from V and 3 bases from J, with 5 bases in between. The CDR3 here is CASSFGDYGYTF. In DNA form, the CDR3 reads TGTGCCAGCAGCTTCGGGGACTATGGCTACACCTTC.

The chain carries TRBV6-2 or TRBV6-3 and TRBJ1-1; D not resolved. Germline V gene lookup returns CDR1 MNHEY and CDR2 SVGEGT. Trimming removed 0 bases at V and 1 base at J, with 9 bases between. CDR3 length equals 15 residues. The CDR3 DNA sequence: TGTGCCAGCAGTTACTCGGGCAGCCAGAACACTGAAGCTTTCTTT. As protein: CASSYSGSQNTEAFF.

The DNA for the CDR3 is TGTGCCAGCAGTCGACAGGGGAGCAATCAGCCCCAGCATTTT. Protein sequence: CASSRQGSNQPQHF. The rearrangement joins TRBV27 to TRBJ1-5; 8 nucleotides align to TRBD1. The germline V gene encodes CDR1 MNHEY and CDR2 SMNVEV (reference sequence). V gave up 5 bases and J gave up 1 base; unmatched junction bases: 1. This CDR3 comprises 14 residues.

V gene TRBV3-1 (or the pseudogene TRBV3-2) combines with J gene TRBJ1-6; 9 nucleotides line up with TRBD1. V lost 5 bases, J lost 9 bases, and 5 bases stayed unmatched. The CDR3 consists of 14 residues. CDR1 LGHDT and CDR2 YNNKEL come from the germline V gene (reference sequence). The CDR3 is CASSDRGLSSPLHF. The CDR3 nucleotides read TGTGCCAGCAGCGACAGGGGGTTGAGTTCACCCCTCCACTTT.

J is TRBJ1-6 and V is TRBV28; D not resolved. Germline assignment: CDR1 MDHEN and CDR2 SYDVKM. The CDR3 contains 15 residues. V lost 1 base to trimming and J lost 12 bases, with 16 bases between them. The CDR3 reads CASSLSLARSLPLHF. CDR3 in DNA: TGTGCCAGCAGTTTATCCCTCGCCCGGAGTTTACCCCTCCACTTT.

The chain uses TRBV5-6 and TRBJ1-1, with 7 bases that match TRBD1. Looked up from germline, CDR1 is SGHDT and CDR2 is YYEEEE. V was pared by 0 bases and J by 11 bases, with 4 bases of the junction left unmatched. This CDR3 contains 12 residues. The CDR3, as DNA: TGTGCCAGCAGCTTGGAAGCACAGGGGGCTTTCTTT. This encodes CASSLEAQGAFF.

This chain links TRBV19 with TRBJ1-2; 7 bases line up with TRBD1. J was trimmed by 2 bases and V by 4 bases; bases with no gene match: 4. Germline loops: CDR1 LNHDA, CDR2 SQIVND (reference sequence). This CDR3 is 14 amino acids long. The CDR3 DNA is TGTGCCAGTAGTAGGACAGGACCAAACTATGGCTACACCTTC. This gives the protein CASSRTGPNYGYTF.

The J gene is TRBJ1-4, the V gene TRBV20-1; D is possibly TRBD1 (6 bases). The CDR3 contains 13 residues. Germline V gene sequence: CDR1 DFQATT, CDR2 SNEGSKA (reference sequence). V dropped 3 bases and J dropped 8 bases, with 13 bases sitting between them. CDR3 amino acids: CSASIGGREKLFF. The CDR3 DNA is TGCAGTGCTAGTATCGGGGGGCGGGAAAAACTGTTTTTT.

The chain combines TRBV5-1 with TRBJ1-2, with 10 bases fitting TRBD1. This CDR3 region has 13 residues. V shed 4 bases and J 7 bases; nucleotides not matched to a gene: 4. The germline V gene has CDR1 SGHRS and CDR2 YFSETQ. The CDR3 DNA follows: TGCGCCAGCAGCATACGGACAGGGGGTGGCTACACCTTC. Amino acid sequence: CASSIRTGGGYTF.